The clone carrying this T cell receptor (beta chain) has only a few counts. Its matching antigen is unknown. The sample originates from a study of shared clonotypes between healthy human individuals. The study, taken as a whole, reports: The sharing of around 5% of naive CD4 clonotypes was seen across a handful of donors. The study found lower generation probabilities in non-shared clonotypes than in those shared by all four donors.

Researchers ran the assay at a deep level. The table came from immunoSEQ multiplex PCR; TCRdb's copy has only in-frame clones and leaves some out. The sample yields about 1 million clones, around 76% seen once. This CDR3 has 15 amino acids. From germline, CDR1 is SGDLS and CDR2 YYNGEE. V lost 1 base and J lost 2; bases outside the gene matches: 2. The sequence came from a man aged 18-30 years in good health. This chain connects TRBV9 to TRBJ2-1; 8 bases match TRBD1. Sequencing was performed on memory CD4+ T cells sorted from blood. Subset of the sample: CD45RA-negative fraction. This CDR3 is CASSVSGQAYNEQFF. CDR3 bases: TGTGCCAGCAGCGTATCGGGACAGGCCTACAATGAGCAGTTCTTC. The whole variable domain, remainder taken from reference TRBV9 and TRBJ2-1, is DSGVTQTPKHLITATGQRVTLRCSPRSGDLSVYWYQQSLDQGLQFLIQYYNGEERAKGNILERFSAQQFPDLHSELNLSSLELGDSALYFCASSVSGQAYNEQFFGPGTRLTVL.